These 32 T cell receptor beta chains came from one sample sequenced in a study of regulatory T cells in long-lasting Graves disease. Through Arm-PCR of CDR3 regions and iRepertoire HTBI primers, TCR beta libraries were built. One entry per CDR3 protein results from TCRdb running MiXCR on the multiplex PCR reads. The table lists about half a million distinct CDR3 sequences, more than 10% of them singletons. Stated time point: newly diagnosed GD, antithyroid drugs for less than 3 months. The authors made the TCR library using RNA they extracted from PBMCs. These same records also appear under a second study, on T cells in Graves' hyperthyroidism and ophthalmopathy.

This specimen consisted of peripheral blood mononuclear cells (PBMCs), obtained at new diagnosis, from a patient treated with antithyroid drugs. These receptors were collected from a woman in her 30s with Graves disease.

The CDR3 coding sequence is TGTGCCTGGACGCGATTCAGGAACTCCTACGAGCAGTACTTC. Its protein is CAWTRFRNSYEQYF. J is TRBJ2-4 and V is TRBV30; D gene uncertain. The DNA matches TRBJ2-7 better at its end, which makes the J call doubtful. CDR3 length equals 14 residues. Germline loops: CDR1 GTSNPN, CDR2 SVGIG (reference sequence).

This clonotype was observed at least ten times. The J gene is TRBJ2-5, the V gene TRBV5-6, with 7 nucleotides matching TRBD1. The CDR3 has 15 residues. V gave up 2 bases and J gave up 3 bases; unmatched junction bases: 7. Germline loops: CDR1 SGHDT, CDR2 YYEEEE. CDR3 DNA sequence: TGTGCCAGCAGCTTCCCCGGGACAGAAGAAGAGACCCAGTACTTC. Its translation: CASSFPGTEEETQYF.

This clonotype was detected many times. The chain couples TRBV2 to TRBJ2-2; TRBD2 aligns across 13 bases. Germline V CDR1 and CDR2: SNHLY, FYNNEI. The CDR3 sequence is 19 residues long. J lost 7 bases, V lost 8 bases, and 19 bases had no gene match. CDR3 sequence: CASRHYTGTSGNLGGELFF. The CDR3, as DNA: TGTGCCAGCCGCCATTATACCGGGACTAGCGGGAATCTTGGCGGGGAGCTGTTTTTT.

In its sample, this clonotype was seen many times. The chain combines TRBV2 with TRBJ2-1; D perhaps matches TRBD2 (5 bases). The CDR3 is 15 amino acids. Looked up from germline, CDR1 is SNHLY and CDR2 is FYNNEI. V was cut by 6 bases and J by 2 bases, with 14 bases left in between. The CDR3 DNA reads TGTGCCAGCAGACCTCGGGATAGTCCCTACAATGAGCAGTTCTTC. Translating it yields CASRPRDSPYNEQFF.

Only a few counts were recorded for this clonotype. This chain uses TRBV20-1 with TRBJ1-1; 7 bases are shared with TRBD1. Looked up from germline, CDR1 is DFQATT and CDR2 is SNEGSKA (reference sequence). Trimming cost V 6 bases and J 1 base; bases outside gene matches: 5. This CDR3 is 13 amino acids long. Here the CDR3 reads CSAADRTNTEAFF. The CDR3, as DNA: TGCAGTGCCGCGGACAGGACGAACACTGAAGCTTTCTTT.

This clonotype was seen once. A read error may be the cause here, since a much bigger clone is one base away. The rearrangement joins TRBV28 to TRBJ2-2; perhaps D is TRBD1 or TRBD2 (5 bases each). Germline V gene data show CDR1 as MDHEN and CDR2 as SYDVKM. CDR3 size: 14 residues. In nucleotides, the CDR3 is TGTGCCATACAGACAGATATGAACACCGGGGAGCTGCTTTTT. Translating gives CAIQTDMNTGELLF.

On this clonotype itself: Being one base from a much bigger clone, this may be a read error. The CDR3 loop is CASNYSALNPYNEQFF. CDR3 coding DNA: TGTGCCAGCAATTACTCAGCCCTCAATCCCTACAATGAGCAGTTCTTC. The gene calls are TRBV6-5 and TRBJ2-1; D unclear. The germline V gene encodes CDR1 MNHEY and CDR2 SVGAGI. There are 16 residues in the CDR3.

The V and J genes are TRBV5-1 and TRBJ2-7, with 9 bases aligning to TRBD2. After removal of 0 bases from V and 7 bases from J, the junction contained 5 bases not matched to a gene. The length of the CDR3 is 14 residues. The germline CDR1 and CDR2 sequences are SGHRS and YFSETQ. The CDR3: CASSLGGLAREQYF. CDR3 in DNA: TGCGCCAGCAGCTTGGGCGGACTAGCGCGGGAGCAGTACTTC.

This clonotype was counted at least ten times. J is TRBJ2-5 and V is TRBV28, with 9 bases identical to TRBD2. Germline trimming cut 7 bases from V and 2 bases from J; bases unmatched to any gene: 2. The CDR3 is made up of 13 amino acids. The V gene's germline CDR1 is MDHEN and CDR2 SYDVKM. CDR3 in DNA: TGTGCCAGCACTAGCGGGATACAAGAGACCCAGTACTTC. As protein: CASTSGIQETQYF.

At least ten counts were recorded for this clonotype. The chain couples TRBV20-1 to TRBJ2-1; 13 nucleotides match TRBD2. The ends lost 1 base at V and 9 bases at J; junction bases unmatched: 6. The CDR3 contains 15 residues. Germline V gene data show CDR1 as DFQATT and CDR2 as SNEGSKA (reference sequence). The CDR3 sequence is CSARVGTSGTGEQFF. The CDR3 DNA reads TGCAGTGCTAGAGTCGGGACTAGCGGGACGGGTGAGCAGTTCTTC.

This clonotype was found many times. This chain joins TRBV4-1 and TRBJ2-5; D is undetermined. The CDR3 runs to 13 residues. Germline CDR1 MGHRA, CDR2 YSYEKL. The V and J ends lost 4 bases and 4 bases respectively, with 10 bases between them. This CDR3 reads CASSPTVGETQYF. CDR3 bases: TGCGCCAGCAGCCCAACAGTGGGAGAGACCCAGTACTTC.

The chain employs TRBV20-1 and TRBJ1-2, with D uncertain. Germline V lookup: CDR1 DFQATT, CDR2 SNEGSKA (reference sequence). V was pared by 4 bases and J by 4 bases, with 19 bases between. There are 15 residues in the CDR3. The CDR3 sequence: CSAKKAPGETYGYTF. The CDR3 nucleotides read TGCAGTGCTAAAAAAGCCCCTGGGGAGACCTATGGCTACACCTTC.

The chain joins TRBV29-1 to TRBJ1-4, with D possibly matching TRBD1 (5 bases). The CDR3 is made up of 14 amino acids. CDR1 and CDR2 from the germline V gene are SQVTM and ANQGSEA. Trimming took 7 bases from V and 2 from J, leaving 14 bases between them. CDR3 sequence: CSAYGTPTNEKLFF. CDR3 sequence (DNA): TGCAGCGCGTACGGGACTCCGACTAATGAAAAACTGTTTTTT.

In this sample, this clonotype turned up many times. The rearrangement joins TRBV11-1 to TRBJ2-7, with 7 nucleotides matching TRBD1. Per the germline V gene, CDR1 is SGHAT and CDR2 is FQDESV (reference sequence). With 5 bases clipped from V and 1 base from J, the junction kept 8 bases outside the gene matches. CDR3 length equals 15 residues. The CDR3 loop is CASSHAQQGSYEQYF. CDR3 coding DNA: TGTGCCAGCAGCCACGCACAACAGGGGTCCTACGAGCAGTACTTC.

This clonotype turned up a few times. This rearrangement joins TRBV13 to TRBJ2-3, with 8 bases fitting TRBD2. The germline CDR1 and CDR2 sequences are PRHDT and FYEKMQ (reference sequence). V was clipped by 3 bases and J by 9 bases; unmatched bases: 11. CDR3 length: 15 residues. CDR3 DNA sequence: TGTGCCAGCAGCTTCGGAGCGGGAGCCCCGGGAACGCAGTATTTT. It codes for CASSFGAGAPGTQYF.

A few counts support this clonotype. This rearrangement joins TRBV6-2 or TRBV6-3 to TRBJ2-2; possibly TRBD1 for D (5 bases). V dropped 5 bases and J dropped 6 bases, with 13 bases sitting between them. The CDR3 has 14 residues. Germline loops: CDR1 MNHEY, CDR2 SVGEGT. The CDR3 DNA reads as TGTGCCAGCAGTGTTTTCAGGGTCCCCGGGGAGCTGTTTTTT. Translation: CASSVFRVPGELFF.

This clonotype was recorded many times. The rearrangement uses TRBV2 and TRBJ1-5, with a weak D call TRBD1 (6 bases). The ends were cut back, 7 bases at V and 0 bases at J, with 19 bases in the middle. The CDR3 is 17 amino acids. In germline, CDR1 is SNHLY, CDR2 FYNNEI. In DNA form, the CDR3 reads TGTGCCAGCACAGTAGGGGGGGGGGTTTATAGCAATCAGCCCCAGCATTTT. It encodes CASTVGGGVYSNQPQHF.

At least ten counts were recorded for this clonotype. The V and J genes are TRBV27 and TRBJ1-3, with D uncertain. The CDR3 contains 15 residues. CDR1 and CDR2 from the germline V gene are MNHEY and SMNVEV (reference sequence). The V end was cut by 0 bases, the J end by 0 bases, with 6 bases between. The CDR3 region is CASSLSAGSGNTIYF. The CDR3 DNA follows: TGTGCCAGCAGTTTATCCGCGGGCTCTGGAAACACCATATATTTT.

In this sample, this clonotype turned up many times. This rearrangement joins TRBV2 to TRBJ1-2; D not resolved. Germline assignment: CDR1 SNHLY and CDR2 FYNNEI. The germline V and J ends were trimmed by 4 bases and 4 bases, with 16 bases remaining between them. This CDR3 has 15 amino acids. The chain's CDR3 is CASSGKGHLGYGYTF. In nucleotides, the CDR3 is TGTGCCAGCAGTGGGAAAGGGCACCTCGGCTATGGCTACACCTTC.

This chain uses TRBV6-2 or TRBV6-3 with TRBJ2-7; TRBD1 agrees at 7 bases. This CDR3 has 14 residues. CDR1 is MNHEY and CDR2 is SVGEGT in the germline V gene. Losses at the gene ends were 2 bases for V and 2 bases for J; bases not matched to a gene: 3. This CDR3 reads CASSYGTATYEQYF. The CDR3 DNA reads TGTGCCAGCAGTTACGGGACAGCTACCTACGAGCAGTACTTC.

This clonotype was recorded only once. The V gene is TRBV18, the J gene TRBJ2-1, with 10 positions matching TRBD2. CDR3 length: 14 amino acids. The V gene end was trimmed by 3 bases and the J gene end by 8 bases; junction bases not matched to a gene: 4. Looked up from germline, CDR1 is KGHSH and CDR2 is LQKENI. CDR3 sequence reads: CASSPILAGDEQFF. CDR3 DNA sequence: TGTGCCAGCTCACCGATTCTAGCGGGAGATGAGCAGTTCTTC.

This clonotype was seen only a few times. The chain carries TRBV6-2 or TRBV6-3 and TRBJ2-7; 8 nucleotides align to TRBD1. This CDR3 contains 14 residues. V was pared by 7 bases and J by 4 bases, with 9 bases of the junction left unmatched. Germline lookup yields CDR1 MNHEY and CDR2 SVGEGT. The CDR3 loop reads CASTGTGGLYEQYF. In DNA, the CDR3 is TGTGCCAGCACGGGGACAGGAGGCCTTTACGAGCAGTACTTC.

This clonotype was seen at least ten times. The chain joins TRBV27 to TRBJ2-7; 7 bases match TRBD2. Trimming cost V 6 bases and J 2 bases; bases outside gene matches: 19. The CDR3 covers 18 residues. The V gene's germline CDR1 is MNHEY and CDR2 SMNVEV (reference sequence). CDR3 bases: TGTGCCAGCAGAAGAGGGGCTGGGGCAGCGGGAAGCCCCTACGAGCAGTACTTC. This gives the protein CASRRGAGAAGSPYEQYF.

Concerning this clonotype: A read error likely explains this, since a far larger clone differs by one base. This sequence joins TRBV6-2 or TRBV6-3 and TRBJ2-1; D is unclear. The ends were cut back, 8 bases at V and 6 bases at J, with 14 bases in the middle. This CDR3 has 13 residues. CDR1 is MNHEY and CDR2 is SVGEGT in the germline V gene. The DNA for the CDR3 is TGTGCCAGCGGCCAGCGAACGTCCAATGAGCAGTTCTTC. It translates to CASGQRTSNEQFF.

In this sample, this clonotype turned up many times. The chain links TRBV7-9 to TRBJ2-1; D unresolved. The CDR3 loop spans 12 amino acids. The germline gives CDR1 SEHNR, CDR2 FQNEAQ (reference sequence). The V gene lost 0 bases and the J gene lost 15 bases, with 12 bases spanning the gap. Here the CDR3 DNA reads TGTGCCAGCAGCTTAGCTCCAACAGTAGGGTTCTTC. This translates into CASSLAPTVGFF.

This clonotype was detected a few times. V is TRBV7-2 and J is TRBJ2-1; tentative D call: TRBD2 (5 bases). Germline V CDR1 and CDR2: SGHTA, FQGNSA. V was trimmed by 5 bases and J by 9 bases, leaving 14 bases between them. The CDR3 contains 13 residues. The CDR3 here is CASSPEAIGEQFF. The CDR3 DNA reads as TGTGCCAGCAGCCCGGAGGCGATAGGTGAGCAGTTCTTC.

In this sample, this clonotype turned up many times. The rearrangement uses TRBV2 and TRBJ1-6; D is uncertain. Trimming shortened V by 6 bases and J by 8 bases, and 26 bases separated the two germline ends. Germline CDR1 and CDR2: SNHLY and FYNNEI. The CDR3 extends over 18 amino acids. The CDR3 nucleotides are TGTGCCAGCAGGGAGAAAGTCGTAGGCCGAGGGCATGATTCACCCCTCCACTTT. As protein: CASREKVVGRGHDSPLHF.

This clonotype was counted at least ten times. This chain joins TRBV7-2 and TRBJ2-3, with D possibly matching TRBD2 (5 bases). V lost 4 bases, J lost 1 base, and 15 bases lay in between. Germline lookup yields CDR1 SGHTA and CDR2 FQGNSA. The CDR3 is 16 residues long. The DNA of the CDR3 is TGTGCCAGCAGCTCTCCCCGAGGGAGACGCACAGATACGCAGTATTTT. Protein sequence: CASSSPRGRRTDTQYF.

This clonotype has ten or more counts. V usage is TRBV12-3 or TRBV12-4 and J usage is TRBJ2-7, with TRBD2 matching 10 bases. CDR3 length: 16 residues. The trim removed 3 bases at V and 4 bases at J, leaving 9 bases unmatched. The CDR3: CASSFRGASGSYEQYF. The CDR3 region has the DNA TGTGCCAGCAGTTTCCGCGGGGCTAGCGGGAGTTACGAGCAGTACTTC.

The rearrangement links TRBV6-1 to TRBJ1-2; TRBD1 matches 7 bases. CDR3 length: 13 amino acids. The germline gives CDR1 MNHNS, CDR2 SASEGT. V trimming: 6 bases; J trimming: 3 bases; junction bases outside the gene matches: 4. CDR3 sequence reads: CASRDDRDYGYTF. The CDR3 nucleotides read TGTGCCAGCAGGGATGACAGGGACTATGGCTACACCTTC.

This clonotype was observed many times. The chain carries TRBV11-2 and TRBJ1-2; D might be TRBD1 (5 bases). Trimming removed 1 base from V and 8 bases from J, with 17 bases in between. CDR3 size: 15 residues. The germline V gene encodes CDR1 SGHAT and CDR2 FQNNGV. This CDR3 is CASSLGDRRGRGYTF. The CDR3 DNA reads as TGTGCCAGCAGCTTAGGGGACCGACGGGGCCGGGGCTACACCTTC. The whole variable domain, filled in from reference TRBV11-2 and TRBJ1-2, reads EAGVAQSPRYKIIEKRQSVAFWCNPISGHATLYWYQQILGQGPKLLIQFQNNGVVDDSQLPKDRFSAERLKGVDSTLKIQPAKLEDSAVYLCASSLGDRRGRGYTFGSGTRLTVV.

This clonotype was counted at least ten times. The V and J genes are TRBV9 and TRBJ1-6; TRBD1 matches at 8 bases. V lost 2 bases and J lost 6; bases outside the gene matches: 4. Germline V gene sequence: CDR1 SGDLS, CDR2 YYNGEE. The CDR3 runs 15 residues. The CDR3 nucleotides read TGTGCCAGCAGCGTGCAGGGACAGGTTAATTCACCCCTCCACTTT. Its translation: CASSVQGQVNSPLHF.